These 32 T cell receptor beta chains came from one sample sequenced in a study of CD8 T cell repertoires and HIV-1 epitope variants. The table came from immunoSEQ multiplex PCR; TCRdb's copy has only in-frame clones and leaves some out. Altogether roughly 4,800 clones are present, around 60% being singletons, with the ten largest covering around 37%. Antigens of these TCRs are unknown. The material sequenced was cultured CD8+ T cells derived from PBMCs. The receptors shown here come from a male donor with HIV.

The chain couples TRBV7-3 to TRBJ2-1, with TRBD1 matching over 7 bases. V shed 5 bases and J 6 bases; nucleotides not matched to a gene: 1. Looked up from germline, CDR1 is SGHTA and CDR2 is FQGTGA. This CDR3 has 12 amino acids. The CDR3 sequence is CASSTGANEQFF. For the CDR3, the DNA is TGTGCCAGCAGCACAGGGGCCAATGAGCAGTTCTTC.

This chain connects TRBV5-6 to TRBJ2-2; D call uncertain. CDR3 size: 14 residues. Trimming took off 1 base at V and 5 bases at J, with 9 bases between the two ends. Germline V gene lookup returns CDR1 SGHDT and CDR2 YYEEEE. The CDR3 here is CASSLPAQTGELFF. DNA for the CDR3: TGTGCCAGCAGCTTGCCCGCCCAAACCGGGGAGCTGTTTTTT.

This clone occurred a few times. This chain connects TRBV23-1 to TRBJ1-2; D is possibly TRBD1 (5 bases). TRBV23-1 is designated an ORF whose function remains uncertain. V was cut by 4 bases and J by 4 bases, with 16 bases left in between. This CDR3 has 15 amino acids. The CDR3 region is CASSRPDLGPYGYTF. CDR3 DNA: TGCGCCAGCAGTCGGCCGGACCTGGGGCCCTATGGCTACACCTTC.

V and J are TRBV5-5 and TRBJ2-7; no clear D. This CDR3 is 12 amino acids long. The V and J ends lost 5 bases and 0 bases respectively, with 6 bases between them. CDR1 SGHKS and CDR2 YYEKEE come from the germline V gene (reference sequence). Here the CDR3 DNA reads TGTGCCAGCAGTCTGGCCTCCTACGAGCAGTACTTC. It specifies CASSLASYEQYF.

This chain joins TRBV21-1 and TRBJ2-1; the D call in the table, TRBD1, was not verified against the DNA. TRBV21-1 is assigned pseudogene status. The CDR3 is made up of 11 amino acids. CDR3 region: CAGPGDGVRFF. The DNA for the CDR3 is TGTGCCGGGCCAGGGGATGGGGTCCGGTTCTTC.

The chain carries TRBV7-9 and TRBJ2-1; 8 bases are shared with TRBD2. This CDR3 is 17 amino acids long. Germline V lookup: CDR1 SEHNR, CDR2 FQNEAQ (reference sequence). The V and J ends lost 5 bases and 0 bases, in that order; junction bases with no gene match: 9. The CDR3 here is CASSGDAGGYSYNEQFF. Written as DNA, the CDR3 is TGTGCCAGCAGCGGAGATGCGGGAGGTTACTCCTACAATGAGCAGTTCTTC.

The chain employs TRBV7-9 and TRBJ2-1, with D unresolved. The CDR3 covers 12 residues. V lost 1 base to trimming and J lost 8 bases, with 6 bases between them. From germline, CDR1 is SEHNR and CDR2 FQNEAQ (reference sequence). CDR3: CASSLDPDEQFF. The CDR3 region has the DNA TGTGCCAGCAGCTTAGATCCGGATGAGCAGTTCTTC.

This clone appeared a few times. The V and J genes are TRBV19 and TRBJ1-2; the D gene is possibly TRBD1 (5 bases). Germline-derived CDR1 and CDR2 are LNHDA and SQIVND (reference sequence). V was shortened by 3 bases and J by 6 bases, with 11 bases between the two germline ends. The CDR3 contains 13 residues. The CDR3 spells CASSIQGSDGYTF. The CDR3 region has the DNA TGTGCCAGTAGTATCCAGGGATCGGATGGCTACACCTTC.

A single count supports this clone. V usage is TRBV12-2 and J usage is TRBJ2-1; TRBD2, the D gene given by the table, was not confirmed from the DNA. TRBV12-2 is an annotated pseudogene. The CDR3 consists of 21 residues. The CDR3 spells CASRPEPRLAGDSPPYNEQFF. The DNA of the CDR3 is TGTGCAAGTCGCCCAGAGCCCAGACTAGCGGGGGATTCCCCTCCTTACAATGAGCAGTTCTTC.

This clone was picked up a small number of times. The chain couples TRBV5-4 to TRBJ2-3; D unresolved. Per the germline V gene, CDR1 is SGHNT and CDR2 is YYREEE (reference sequence). The CDR3 runs 14 residues. Trimming removed 4 bases at V and 2 bases at J, with 11 bases between. As DNA, the CDR3 is TGTGCCAGCAGCCCGGCAGTGACCACAGATACGCAGTATTTT. Translation: CASSPAVTTDTQYF.

The chain carries TRBV5-6 and TRBJ2-1; the D gene is possibly TRBD2 (5 bases). Germline CDR1 SGHDT, CDR2 YYEEEE. V was trimmed by 4 bases and J by 14 bases, leaving 16 bases between them. The CDR3 length is 12 residues. The CDR3 nucleotides are TGTGCCAGCAGCCCCCGTAGCGTCGGTGAGTTCTTC. Its protein is CASSPRSVGEFF.

A note on this clone: At one end, the junction sequence differs from germline, possibly due to a read error. The rearrangement uses TRBV6-5 and TRBJ2-3; either TRBD1 or TRBD2 may fit D (5 bases each). Germline CDR1 and CDR2: MNHEY and SVGAGI. This CDR3 spans 11 amino acids. CDR3: CASSYGDRFAF. Written as DNA, the CDR3 is TGTGCCAGCAGTTATGGGGACCGTTTCGCTTTT.

By sample share, this clone is hyperexpanded. The genes are TRBV15 and TRBJ1-2; D may be TRBD1 (5 bases). The CDR3 spans 16 residues. CDR1 and CDR2 from the germline V gene are LNHNV and YYDKDF (reference sequence). The V and J ends lost 0 bases and 4 bases respectively, with 15 bases between them. CDR3 loop: CATSRDRGTQVYGYTF. CDR3 in DNA: TGTGCCACCAGCAGAGATCGGGGGACCCAGGTCTATGGCTACACCTTC.

CDR3 DNA: TGTGCCAGTAGTATAAATTCCGGACTGCAATACGAGCAGTACTTC. It translates to CASSINSGLQYEQYF. This chain links TRBV19 with TRBJ2-7; a weak D match, TRBD2 (5 bases). The CDR3 length is 15 residues. CDR1 and CDR2 (germline): LNHDA, SQIVND (reference sequence). The V end lost 2 bases, the J end lost 4 bases, and 15 bases lay between the germline ends.

This clone turned up a few times. The CDR3 reads CASSYIDSNQPQHF. The CDR3 DNA reads TGTGCCAGCAGCTACATAGATAGCAATCAGCCCCAGCATTTT. The chain has TRBV7-9 and TRBJ1-5; no firm D call. Trimming pared 4 bases from V and 0 bases from J, leaving 7 bases between. CDR1 SEHNR and CDR2 FQNEAQ come from the germline V gene (reference sequence). CDR3 length: 14 amino acids.

V is TRBV6-1 and J is TRBJ2-7; D tentatively reads TRBD1 or TRBD2 (6 bases each). With 1 base removed from V and 7 bases from J, the gap between germline ends came to 17 bases. The CDR3 runs 15 residues. Per the germline V gene, CDR1 is MNHNS and CDR2 is SASEGT. The CDR3 here is CASSEDGGGMWEQYF. The CDR3 coding sequence is TGTGCCAGCAGTGAAGATGGAGGGGGGATGTGGGAGCAGTACTTC.

This clone occurred a few times. The chain employs TRBV5-4 and TRBJ1-4; TRBD1 is a possible D gene (5 bases). The germline CDR1 and CDR2 sequences are SGHNT and YYREEE (reference sequence). The CDR3 has 15 residues. V was pared by 4 bases and J by 4 bases, with 14 bases between. The DNA of the CDR3 is TGTGCCAGCAGCCCGGGGGACGGGGGTAATGAAAAACTGTTTTTT. It yields the protein CASSPGDGGNEKLFF.

The chain has TRBV6-1 and TRBJ2-3; no clear D. V lost 0 bases and J lost 1, with 8 bases in between. The CDR3 totals 15 residues. Germline CDR1 reads MNHNS; CDR2 reads SASEGT. Here the CDR3 reads CASSEARVGTDTQYF. The CDR3 bases are TGTGCCAGCAGTGAAGCAAGGGTAGGCACAGATACGCAGTATTTT.

This clone was seen more than once but under ten times. The chain joins TRBV7-9 to TRBJ2-7; TRBD2 agrees at 13 bases. CDR1 and CDR2 from the germline V gene are SEHNR and FQNEAQ (reference sequence). The J segment lost 6 bases and the V segment lost 4 bases, leaving 12 bases of the junction unmatched. The CDR3 extends over 17 amino acids. The CDR3 DNA follows: TGTGCCAGCAGCTCCACTCAGGCGGGACTAGCGGGGAGCGAGCAGTACTTC. Amino acid sequence: CASSSTQAGLAGSEQYF.

The count of this clone is one. V gene TRBV11-2 combines with J gene TRBJ1-2; no clear D gene. Per germline, CDR1 SGHAT and CDR2 FQNNGV. The V and J ends lost 0 bases and 3 bases respectively, with 17 bases between them. CDR3 length: 17 residues. The CDR3 DNA reads TGTGCCAGCAGCTTAGATAGTAGGAACTCTCCTCACTATGGCTACACCTTC. This translates into CASSLDSRNSPHYGYTF.

The rearrangement joins TRBV7-2 to TRBJ2-5; no reliable D call. Matching the DNA end better, TRBJ2-7 makes the J call doubtful. Germline lookup yields CDR1 SGHTA and CDR2 FQGNSA. CDR3 length equals 14 residues. The CDR3 loop reads CASSLELGQYEQYF. The CDR3 DNA sequence: TGTGCCAGCAGCTTAGAATTAGGGCAGTACGAGCAGTACTTC.

CDR3 sequence: CASSQSTRGGRNGELFF. The CDR3 region has the DNA TGTGCCAGCAGCCAGTCAACCCGGGGGGGCCGAAACGGGGAGCTGTTTTTT. The rearrangement joins TRBV9 to TRBJ2-2; 8 bases align to TRBD2. The trim removed 4 bases at V and 7 bases at J, leaving 15 bases unmatched. This CDR3 region has 17 residues. CDR1 is SGDLS and CDR2 is YYNGEE in the germline V gene.

J is TRBJ2-3 and V is TRBV6-1, with D maybe TRBD2 (5 bases). This CDR3 has 14 residues. Germline loops: CDR1 MNHNS, CDR2 SASEGT. The V end was cut by 2 bases, the J end by 6 bases, with 12 bases between. CDR3 DNA: TGTGCCAGCAGTGAAACTAGTAGGGTGGATACGCAGTATTTT. It codes for CASSETSRVDTQYF.

V is TRBV19 and J is TRBJ2-5; 8 positions match TRBD2. Unmatched junction bases numbered 7, after V lost 3 bases and J lost 4 bases. Germline V gives CDR1 LNHDA, CDR2 SQIVND (reference sequence). CDR3 length: 15 amino acids. The CDR3 loop is CASSMSGGGLETQYF. CDR3 nucleotide sequence: TGTGCCAGTAGTATGAGTGGCGGGGGGCTAGAGACCCAGTACTTC.

The V call is TRBV19, the J call TRBJ2-2, with 12 positions matching TRBD2. This CDR3 region has 15 residues. Germline CDR1 and CDR2: LNHDA and SQIVND (reference sequence). With 5 bases clipped from V and 6 bases from J, the junction kept 4 bases outside the gene matches. Written as DNA, the CDR3 is TGTGCCAGTAGTTGGGCTAGCGGGAGGGCCGGGGAGCTGTTTTTT. Translating gives CASSWASGRAGELFF.

The chain recombines TRBV27 with TRBJ2-1; D remains unclear. Trimming took off 0 bases at V and 6 bases at J, with 9 bases between the two ends. CDR3 length: 14 residues. Germline lookup yields CDR1 MNHEY and CDR2 SMNVEV (reference sequence). The CDR3 DNA reads as TGTGCCAGCAGTTTATCAGAGAGAGGCAATGAGCAGTTCTTC. It codes for CASSLSERGNEQFF.

The chain is built from TRBV4-2 and TRBJ2-3, with 9 bases matching TRBD1. The CDR3 runs 16 residues. Trimming took 4 bases from V and 3 from J; bases not matched to a gene: 8. Germline assignment: CDR1 LGHNA and CDR2 YNFKEQ. CDR3 protein: CASSPSPGQGTDTQYF. The CDR3, as DNA: TGTGCCAGCAGCCCCTCCCCGGGACAGGGAACAGATACGCAGTATTTT.

The V and J genes are TRBV13 and TRBJ2-3; 13 bases are shared with TRBD2. Germline CDR1 is PRHDT and CDR2 is FYEKMQ (reference sequence). V gave up 0 bases and J gave up 0 bases; unmatched junction bases: 12. The CDR3 has 21 residues. CDR3 in DNA: TGTGCCAGCAGCTTAGGACCACTAGGGACTAGCGGGGAATCTAGCACAGATACGCAGTATTTT. It is translated as CASSLGPLGTSGESSTDTQYF.

V is TRBV18 and J is TRBJ2-1; D call uncertain. CDR1 and CDR2 (germline): KGHSH, LQKENI. The CDR3 covers 14 residues. Trimming cost V 3 bases and J 3 bases, with 9 bases left between them. CDR3: CASSPETNYNEQFF. The DNA of the CDR3 is TGTGCCAGCTCACCCGAGACAAACTACAATGAGCAGTTCTTC.

A few counts support this clone. The gene calls are TRBV4-1 and TRBJ1-2; D is unresolved. V was cut by 0 bases and J by 3 bases, with 14 bases left in between. CDR1 is MGHRA and CDR2 is YSYEKL in the germline V gene. The CDR3 covers 16 residues. The CDR3 loop reads CASSQDPVELDYGYTF. Written as DNA, the CDR3 is TGCGCCAGCAGCCAAGATCCCGTCGAACTCGACTATGGCTACACCTTC.

This chain joins TRBV30 and TRBJ1-3; no clear D. The V and J ends lost 0 bases and 0 bases respectively, with 9 bases between them. CDR3 size: 15 residues. The germline gives CDR1 GTSNPN, CDR2 SVGIG (reference sequence). CDR3 region: CAWSVDSSSGNTIYF. The CDR3 DNA is TGTGCCTGGAGTGTAGACTCCAGCTCTGGAAACACCATATATTTT.

The gene calls are TRBV9 and TRBJ2-5, with TRBD2 matching over 7 bases. V shed 2 bases and J 6 bases; nucleotides not matched to a gene: 10. This CDR3 is built from 15 residues. In germline, CDR1 is SGDLS, CDR2 YYNGEE. The CDR3, as DNA: TGTGCCAGCAGCGTTTCGTTACAGCGGGGACAGACCCAGTACTTC. It codes for CASSVSLQRGQTQYF.